This entry lists 8 T cell receptor beta chains sequenced from one sample in a study of cytomegalovirus exposure and HLA in healthy donors. The primer mix had 60 Vbeta and 13 Jbeta primers. Generated by immunoSEQ multiplex PCR, the TCRdb table keeps only in-frame clones and is missing some. The sample has about 91,000 clones, around 64% seen once. The sample was PBMCs. Every receptor here comes from a human donor in good health.

The J gene is TRBJ1-5, the V gene TRBV4-3; D call uncertain. V was trimmed by 0 bases and J by 6 bases, leaving 15 bases between them. The CDR3 runs 16 residues. The germline V gene encodes CDR1 LGHNA and CDR2 YSLEER. CDR3 amino acids: CASSQDRGRLGQPQHF. The CDR3 DNA is TGCGCCAGCAGCCAAGATCGGGGAAGGTTGGGTCAGCCCCAGCATTTT.

J is TRBJ2-7 and V is TRBV30; 11 nucleotides match TRBD2. Germline CDR1 GTSNPN, CDR2 SVGIG (reference sequence). The CDR3 has 13 residues. The junction had 5 bases not matched to a gene; V was cut back by 3 bases and J by 7 bases. CDR3 in amino acids: CAWRVAGGREQYF. CDR3 bases: TGTGCCTGGAGGGTAGCGGGGGGGCGTGAGCAGTACTTC.

This CDR3 reads CASSLAPSLQPQHF. The CDR3 DNA sequence: TGTGCCAGCAGCTTAGCCCCTTCCCTCCAGCCCCAGCATTTT. V is TRBV7-2 and J is TRBJ1-5; no clear D gene. V shed 0 bases and J shed 7 bases, with 10 bases lying between them. Per germline, CDR1 SGHTA and CDR2 FQGNSA. The CDR3 runs to 14 residues.

This chain joins TRBV15 and TRBJ2-1, with D perhaps matching TRBD2 (5 bases). The CDR3 is 14 amino acids. The germline CDR1 and CDR2 sequences are LNHNV and YYDKDF (reference sequence). V was clipped by 0 bases and J by 4 bases, with 7 bases between them. The CDR3 nucleotides are TGTGCCACCAGCAGAGATCTAGCATACAATGAGCAGTTCTTC. It specifies CATSRDLAYNEQFF.

The J gene is TRBJ1-2, the V gene TRBV7-2; 9 bases line up with TRBD1. V lost 0 bases to trimming and J lost 6 bases; unmatched junction nucleotides: 11. Germline CDR1 SGHTA, CDR2 FQGNSA. The CDR3 loop spans 17 amino acids. The CDR3 region is CASSLAVQGASRNGYTF. The CDR3 nucleotides read TGTGCCAGCAGCTTAGCGGTACAGGGGGCCAGCAGGAATGGCTACACCTTC.

This sequence joins TRBV4-3 and TRBJ2-1, with 9 bases that match TRBD1. The CDR3 length is 16 residues. V dropped 2 bases and J dropped 8; count of bases not matched to a gene: 10. Germline V CDR1 and CDR2: LGHNA, YSLEER. CDR3 amino acids: CASSQLGQGRLHEQFF. The CDR3 DNA is TGCGCCAGCAGCCAACTAGGACAGGGGAGGTTGCATGAGCAGTTCTTC.

This chain uses TRBV30 with TRBJ2-6; 9 bases map to TRBD1. This CDR3 spans 19 amino acids. The junction had 17 bases not matched to a gene; V was cut back by 4 bases and J by 4 bases. The germline CDR1 and CDR2 sequences are GTSNPN and SVGIG (reference sequence). CDR3 coding DNA: TGTGCCTGGACCGCGCTCAGGACAGGGGAATTATCGGGGGCCAACGTCCTGACTTTC. Protein: CAWTALRTGELSGANVLTF.

This chain connects TRBV6-4 to TRBJ2-1; D is uncertain. In germline, CDR1 is MRHNA, CDR2 SNTAGT. V was shortened by 3 bases and J by 5 bases, with 14 bases between the two germline ends. The length of the CDR3 is 15 residues. CDR3 nucleotide sequence: TGTGCCAGCAGTGAAACTTGGTCCTTGAACAATGAGCAGTTCTTC. It specifies CASSETWSLNNEQFF.